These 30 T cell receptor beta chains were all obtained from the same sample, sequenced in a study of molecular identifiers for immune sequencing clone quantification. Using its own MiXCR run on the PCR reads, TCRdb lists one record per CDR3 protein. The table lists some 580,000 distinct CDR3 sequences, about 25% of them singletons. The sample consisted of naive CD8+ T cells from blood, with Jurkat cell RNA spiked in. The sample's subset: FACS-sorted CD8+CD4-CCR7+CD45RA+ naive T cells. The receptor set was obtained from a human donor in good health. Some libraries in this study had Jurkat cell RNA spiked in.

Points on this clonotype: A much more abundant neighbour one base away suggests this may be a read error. The CDR3 sequence: CASSFSRQSQHF. CDR3 coding DNA: TGTGCCAGCAGTTTCAGTCGGCAGTCCCAGCATTTT. The chain is built from TRBV28 and TRBJ1-5; D is uncertain. Looked up from germline, CDR1 is MDHEN and CDR2 is SYDVKM. The ends were cut back, 3 bases at V and 11 bases at J, with 11 bases in the middle. The CDR3 contains 12 residues.

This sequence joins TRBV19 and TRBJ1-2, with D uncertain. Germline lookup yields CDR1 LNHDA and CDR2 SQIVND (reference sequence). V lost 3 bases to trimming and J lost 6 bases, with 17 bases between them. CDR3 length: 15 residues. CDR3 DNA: TGTGCCAGTAGTATCGTGGTGTCAAGTGGGGATGGCTACACCTTC. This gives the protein CASSIVVSSGDGYTF. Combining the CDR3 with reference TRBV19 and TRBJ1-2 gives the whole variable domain DGGITQSPKYLFRKEGQNVTLSCEQNLNHDAMYWYRQDPGQGLRLIYYSQIVNDFQKGDIAEGYSVSREKKESFPLTVTSAQKNPTAFYLCASSIVVSSGDGYTFGSGTRLTVV.

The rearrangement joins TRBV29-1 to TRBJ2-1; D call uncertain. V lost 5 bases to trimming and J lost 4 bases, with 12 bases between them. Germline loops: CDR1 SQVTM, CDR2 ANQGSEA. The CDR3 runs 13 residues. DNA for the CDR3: TGCAGCGTTAAGACGGGCCGTTACAATGAGCAGTTCTTC. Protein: CSVKTGRYNEQFF.

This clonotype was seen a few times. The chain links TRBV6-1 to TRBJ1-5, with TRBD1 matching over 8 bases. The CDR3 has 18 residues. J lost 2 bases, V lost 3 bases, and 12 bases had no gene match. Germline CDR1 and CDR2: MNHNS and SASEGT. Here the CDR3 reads CASSEAHTGGVGNQPQHF. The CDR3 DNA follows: TGTGCCAGCAGTGAGGCCCACACAGGGGGTGTTGGCAATCAGCCCCAGCATTTT.

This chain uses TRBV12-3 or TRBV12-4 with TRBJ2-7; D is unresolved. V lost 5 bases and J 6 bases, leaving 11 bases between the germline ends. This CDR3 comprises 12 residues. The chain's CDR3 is CASSLGQIEQYF. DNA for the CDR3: TGTGCCAGCAGTCTCGGGCAGATCGAGCAGTACTTC.

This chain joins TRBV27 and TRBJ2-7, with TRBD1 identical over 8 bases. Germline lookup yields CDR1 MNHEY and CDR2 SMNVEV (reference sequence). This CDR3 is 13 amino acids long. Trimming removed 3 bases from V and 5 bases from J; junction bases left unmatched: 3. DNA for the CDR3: TGTGCCAGCAGTTTCAGGGGGCTCCACGAGCAGTACTTC. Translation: CASSFRGLHEQYF.

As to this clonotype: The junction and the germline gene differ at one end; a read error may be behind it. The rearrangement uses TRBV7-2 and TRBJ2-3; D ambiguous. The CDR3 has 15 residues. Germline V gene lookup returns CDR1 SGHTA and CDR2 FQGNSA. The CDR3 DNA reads TGTGCCAGCAGCTTCGGCCCCCTGGGCACAGATACGCGGTATTTT. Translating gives CASSFGPLGTDTRYF.

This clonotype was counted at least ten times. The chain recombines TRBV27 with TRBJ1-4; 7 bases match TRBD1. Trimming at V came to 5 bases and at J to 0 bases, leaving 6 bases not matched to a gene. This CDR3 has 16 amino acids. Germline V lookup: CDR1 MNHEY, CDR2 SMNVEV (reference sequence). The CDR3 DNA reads TGTGCCAGCAGTCCGACAGGGACTACAACTAATGAAAAACTGTTTTTT. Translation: CASSPTGTTTNEKLFF.

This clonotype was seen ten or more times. The CDR3 here is CASSSRLAGDVDTQYF. CDR3 bases: TGTGCCAGCAGCTCCAGACTAGCGGGGGACGTGGATACGCAGTATTTT. The chain is built from TRBV5-4 and TRBJ2-3, with 12 bases that match TRBD2. Germline-derived CDR1 and CDR2 are SGHNT and YYREEE (reference sequence). The CDR3 spans 16 residues. V gave up 3 bases and J gave up 6 bases; unmatched junction bases: 8. Full variable domain (rest looked up from reference TRBV5-4 and TRBJ2-3): ETGVTQSPTHLIKTRGQQVTLRCSSQSGHNTVSWYQQALGQGPQFIFQYYREEENGRGNFPPRFSGLQFPNYSSELNVNALELDDSALYLCASSSRLAGDVDTQYFGPGTRLTVL.

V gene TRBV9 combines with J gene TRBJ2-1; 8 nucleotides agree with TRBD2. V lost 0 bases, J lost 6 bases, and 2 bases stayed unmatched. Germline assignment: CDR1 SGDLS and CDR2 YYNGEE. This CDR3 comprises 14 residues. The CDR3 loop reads CASSVAGGSNEQFF. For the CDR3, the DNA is TGTGCCAGCAGCGTAGCGGGAGGGAGCAATGAGCAGTTCTTC.

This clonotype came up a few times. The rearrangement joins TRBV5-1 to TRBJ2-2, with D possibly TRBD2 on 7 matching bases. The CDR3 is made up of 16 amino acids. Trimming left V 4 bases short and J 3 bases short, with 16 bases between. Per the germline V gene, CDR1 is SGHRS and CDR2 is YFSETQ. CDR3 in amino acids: CASSGIWGGDTGELFF. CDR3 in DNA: TGCGCCAGCAGCGGCATTTGGGGGGGCGACACCGGGGAGCTGTTTTTT.

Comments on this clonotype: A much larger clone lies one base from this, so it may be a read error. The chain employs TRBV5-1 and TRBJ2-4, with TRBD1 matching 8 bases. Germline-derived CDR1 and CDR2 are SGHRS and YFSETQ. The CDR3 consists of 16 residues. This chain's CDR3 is CAGSPTGGPAKNIQYF. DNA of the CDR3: TGCGCCGGCAGCCCTACAGGGGGACCGGCCAAAAACATTCAGTACTTC. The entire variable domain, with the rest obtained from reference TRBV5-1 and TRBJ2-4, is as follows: KAGVTQTPRYLIKTRGQQVTLSCSPISGHRSVSWYQQTPGQGLQFLFEYFSETQRNKGNFPGRFSGRQFSNSRSEMNVSTLELGDSALYLCAGSPTGGPAKNIQYFGAGTRLSVL.

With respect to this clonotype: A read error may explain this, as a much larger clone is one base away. The CDR3, as DNA: TGTGCCAGCAGCGCACTAGAGGCTGGGACTGCCTACGAGCGGTACTTC. Protein: CASSALEAGTAYERYF. The rearrangement uses TRBV7-9 and TRBJ2-7, with a weak D call TRBD2 (6 bases). This CDR3 contains 16 residues. In germline, CDR1 is SEHNR, CDR2 FQNEAQ (reference sequence).

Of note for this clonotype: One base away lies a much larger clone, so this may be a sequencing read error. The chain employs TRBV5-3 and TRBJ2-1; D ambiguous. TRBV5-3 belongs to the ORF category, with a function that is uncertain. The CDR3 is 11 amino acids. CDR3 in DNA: TGTACCAGCAGCTTCATAAATGAGCAGTTCTTC. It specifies CTSSFINEQFF.

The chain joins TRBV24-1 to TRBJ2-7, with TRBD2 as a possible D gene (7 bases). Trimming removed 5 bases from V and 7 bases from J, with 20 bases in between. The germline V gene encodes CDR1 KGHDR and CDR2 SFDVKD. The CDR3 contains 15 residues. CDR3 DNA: TGTGCCACCAGTGCGGGGCGGGGGCCTGACAATGAGCAGTACTTC. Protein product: CATSAGRGPDNEQYF.

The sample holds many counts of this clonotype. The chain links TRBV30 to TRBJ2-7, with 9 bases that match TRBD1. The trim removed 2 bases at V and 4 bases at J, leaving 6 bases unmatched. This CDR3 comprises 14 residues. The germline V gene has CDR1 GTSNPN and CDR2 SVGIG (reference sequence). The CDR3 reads CAWSPGQGYYEQYF. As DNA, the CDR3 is TGTGCCTGGAGTCCGGGACAGGGCTATTACGAGCAGTACTTC.

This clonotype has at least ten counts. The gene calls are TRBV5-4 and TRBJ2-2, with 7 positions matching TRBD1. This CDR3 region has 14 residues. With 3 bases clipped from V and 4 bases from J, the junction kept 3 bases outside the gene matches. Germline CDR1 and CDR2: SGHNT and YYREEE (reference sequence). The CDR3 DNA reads TGTGCCAGCAGCTCGACAGGGCTCACCGGGGAGCTGTTTTTT. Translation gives CASSSTGLTGELFF.

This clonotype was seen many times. The CDR3 region has the DNA TGCAGTGCCCCAGATCCCTCACAGGGATTATACACAGATACGCAGTATTTT. Translated: CSAPDPSQGLYTDTQYF. The chain couples TRBV20-1 to TRBJ2-3; the D gene is possibly TRBD1 (6 bases). The length of the CDR3 is 17 residues. Germline V gives CDR1 DFQATT, CDR2 SNEGSKA (reference sequence). The V end was cut by 6 bases, the J end by 2 bases, with 24 bases between.

CDR3: CASTLGPGNSNQPQHF. The CDR3 nucleotides are TGTGCCAGCACCCTGGGTCCAGGGAATAGCAATCAGCCCCAGCATTTT. The chain recombines TRBV28 with TRBJ1-5; the D gene is possibly TRBD1 (5 bases). The CDR3 totals 16 residues. V was cut by 7 bases and J by 0 bases, with 16 bases left in between. Per the germline V gene, CDR1 is MDHEN and CDR2 is SYDVKM.

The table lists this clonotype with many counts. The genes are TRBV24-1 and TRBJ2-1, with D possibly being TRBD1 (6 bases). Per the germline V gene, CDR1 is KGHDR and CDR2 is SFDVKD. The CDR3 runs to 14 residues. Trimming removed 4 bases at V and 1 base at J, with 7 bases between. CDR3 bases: TGTGCCACCAGTGAAGGACAGTCCTACAATGAGCAGTTCTTC. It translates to CATSEGQSYNEQFF.

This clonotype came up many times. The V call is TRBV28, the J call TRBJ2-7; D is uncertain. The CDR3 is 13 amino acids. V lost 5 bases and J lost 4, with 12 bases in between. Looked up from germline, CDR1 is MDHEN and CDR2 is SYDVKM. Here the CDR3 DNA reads TGTGCCAGCAGTCCCTCCCATTTGTACGAGCAGTACTTC. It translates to CASSPSHLYEQYF.

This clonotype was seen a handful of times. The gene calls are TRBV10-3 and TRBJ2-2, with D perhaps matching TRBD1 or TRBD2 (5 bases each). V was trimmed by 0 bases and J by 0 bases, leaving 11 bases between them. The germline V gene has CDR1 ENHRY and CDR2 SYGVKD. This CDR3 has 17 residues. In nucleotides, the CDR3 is TGTGCCATCAGTGAGTCTTTGGGGGTCGCGAACACCGGGGAGCTGTTTTTT. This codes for CAISESLGVANTGELFF.

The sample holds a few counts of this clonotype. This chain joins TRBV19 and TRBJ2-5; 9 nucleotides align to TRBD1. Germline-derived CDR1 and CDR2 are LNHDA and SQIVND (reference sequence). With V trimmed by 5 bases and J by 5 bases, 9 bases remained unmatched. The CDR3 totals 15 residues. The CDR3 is CASSATGGALETQYF. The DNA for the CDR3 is TGTGCCAGTAGTGCCACAGGGGGCGCTTTGGAGACCCAGTACTTC.

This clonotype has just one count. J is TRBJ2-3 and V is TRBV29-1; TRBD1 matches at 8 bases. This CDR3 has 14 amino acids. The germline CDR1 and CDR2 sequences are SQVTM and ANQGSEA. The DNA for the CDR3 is TGCCGCGGTGAGAGGGCAGGGGGCTTAGATACGCAGTATTTT. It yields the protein CRGERAGGLDTQYF.

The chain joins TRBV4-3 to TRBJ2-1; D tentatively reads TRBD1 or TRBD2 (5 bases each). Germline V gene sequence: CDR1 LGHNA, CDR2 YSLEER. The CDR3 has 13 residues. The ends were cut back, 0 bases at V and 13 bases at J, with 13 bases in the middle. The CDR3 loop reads CASSQDLGVIQFF. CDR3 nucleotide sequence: TGCGCCAGCAGCCAAGATTTGGGGGTAATTCAGTTCTTC.

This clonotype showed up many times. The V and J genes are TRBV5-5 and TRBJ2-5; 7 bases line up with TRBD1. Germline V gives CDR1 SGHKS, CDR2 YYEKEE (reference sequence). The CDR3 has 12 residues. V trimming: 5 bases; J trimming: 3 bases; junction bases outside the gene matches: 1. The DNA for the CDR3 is TGTGCCAGCAGGGGACAGAAAGAGACCCAGTACTTC. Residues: CASRGQKETQYF.

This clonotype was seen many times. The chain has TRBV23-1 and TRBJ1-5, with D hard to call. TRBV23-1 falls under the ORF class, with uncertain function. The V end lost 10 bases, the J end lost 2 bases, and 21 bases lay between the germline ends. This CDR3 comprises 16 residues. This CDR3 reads CAIIKDTRWGNQPQHF. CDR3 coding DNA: TGCGCCATTATTAAAGACACCCGGTGGGGCAATCAGCCCCAGCATTTT.

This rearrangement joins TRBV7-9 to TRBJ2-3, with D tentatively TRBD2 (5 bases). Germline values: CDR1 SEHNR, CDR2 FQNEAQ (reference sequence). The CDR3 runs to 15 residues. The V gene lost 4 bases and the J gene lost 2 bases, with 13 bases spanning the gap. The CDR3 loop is CASSSVDGDTDTQYF. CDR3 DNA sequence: TGTGCCAGCAGCTCCGTGGACGGGGACACAGATACGCAGTATTTT. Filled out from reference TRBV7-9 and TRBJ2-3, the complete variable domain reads DTGVSQNPRHKITKRGQNVTFRCDPISEHNRLYWYRQTLGQGPEFLTYFQNEAQLEKSRLLSDRFSAERPKGSFSTLEIQRTEQGDSAMYLCASSSVDGDTDTQYFGPGTRLTVL.

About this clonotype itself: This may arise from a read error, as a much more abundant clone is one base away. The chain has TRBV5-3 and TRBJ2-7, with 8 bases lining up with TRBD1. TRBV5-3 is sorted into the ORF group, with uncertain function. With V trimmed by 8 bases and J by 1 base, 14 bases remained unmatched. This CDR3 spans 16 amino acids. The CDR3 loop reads CASGRGTGARSYEQYF. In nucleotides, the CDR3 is TGTGCCAGCGGCCGTGGGACAGGCGCCCGTTCCTACGAGCAGTACTTC.

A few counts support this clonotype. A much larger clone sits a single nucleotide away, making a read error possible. CDR3 sequence reads: CASSDIGGTDTQYF. Here the CDR3 DNA reads TGTGCCAGCAGCGATATAGGAGGCACAGATACGCAGTATTTT. The chain uses TRBV7-2 and TRBJ2-3; unclear D gene. Germline CDR1 is SGHTA and CDR2 is FQGNSA. The CDR3 spans 14 residues. With 5 bases removed from V and 1 base from J, the gap between germline ends came to 10 bases.